This record covers a single TCR beta chain. The antigen is unknown. The CDR3 has 14 residues. The V gene end was trimmed by 2 bases and the J gene end by 3 bases; junction bases not matched to a gene: 4. Germline V gene sequence: CDR1 MGHRA, CDR2 YSYEKL. The sample is drawn from a study of cytomegalovirus exposure and HLA in healthy donors. Study-wide results and caveats: CMV serostatus was the only immune exposure information that was available.

PCR used 60 Vbeta primers and 13 Jbeta primers. Sequencing was performed with immunoSEQ multiplex PCR; in TCRdb, only in-frame clones are kept and a portion is missing. The sample yields 120,000 to 150,000 clones, more than 75% seen once. This chain joins TRBV4-1 and TRBJ2-7, with 7 bases matching TRBD1. Specimen: PBMCs. The receptor's source is a man aged 40-49 years in good health and CMV-seronegative. The CDR3 coding sequence is TGCGCCAGCAGCCAAACGACAGGGAACTACGAGCAGTACTTC. Translating gives CASSQTTGNYEQYF.